These 21 T cell receptor beta chains share one sample of origin, sequenced in a study of chemoradiotherapy in HPV16-positive cancers. The data were produced by immunoSEQ multiplex PCR, yet TCRdb's version contains in-frame clones alone and is incomplete. The repertoire has more than 13,000 clones, just over 85% of them found once; the top ten carry approximately 3.6%. The sample here was blood, taken from a patient who underwent chemoradiotherapy. Receptor source: a human donor with HPV-associated anogenital cancer.

The chain couples TRBV15 to TRBJ1-2; tentative D call: TRBD1 (6 bases). This CDR3 is 15 amino acids long. V was clipped by 2 bases and J by 8 bases, with 18 bases between them. Looked up from germline, CDR1 is LNHNV and CDR2 is YYDKDF (reference sequence). CDR3 DNA sequence: TGTGCCACCAGCAGAACCCTGGAGGGGGAGGAAGGCTACACCTTC. It is translated as CATSRTLEGEEGYTF.

This chain connects TRBV19 to TRBJ1-2; 8 positions match TRBD1. This CDR3 is 15 amino acids long. The V gene end was trimmed by 3 bases and the J gene end by 7 bases; junction bases not matched to a gene: 10. Germline CDR1 and CDR2: LNHDA and SQIVND (reference sequence). This CDR3 reads CASSIGQGADIGYTF. CDR3 nucleotides: TGTGCCAGTAGTATCGGGCAGGGGGCTGATATTGGCTACACCTTC.

This sequence joins TRBV29-1 and TRBJ1-5, with D perhaps matching TRBD1 (6 bases). Germline V CDR1 and CDR2: SQVTM, ANQGSEA. The CDR3 loop spans 15 amino acids. V lost 2 bases and J lost 1, with 12 bases in between. This CDR3 is CSVEIGGTSNQPQHF. The CDR3 DNA reads as TGCAGCGTTGAAATAGGGGGGACGAGCAATCAGCCCCAGCATTTT.

This CDR3 reads CASSLARGDTGELFF. The CDR3 nucleotides are TGCGCCAGCAGCTTGGCCAGGGGTGACACCGGGGAGCTGTTTTTT. This chain uses TRBV5-1 with TRBJ2-2; D perhaps matches TRBD1 (6 bases). Between the trimmed V and J ends, which lost 0 bases and 3 bases, there was a span of 9 bases. This CDR3 spans 15 amino acids. Germline V gives CDR1 SGHRS, CDR2 YFSETQ.

This sequence joins TRBV7-2 and TRBJ1-1; no clear D gene. CDR3 length: 16 amino acids. Per the germline V gene, CDR1 is SGHTA and CDR2 is FQGNSA. V was cut by 4 bases and J by 6 bases, with 21 bases left in between. In DNA form, the CDR3 reads TGTGCCAGCAGCTCAATCCAGACGGATGGCTCCCCTGAAGCTTTCTTT. The encoded protein is CASSSIQTDGSPEAFF. Full variable domain (missing parts from reference TRBV7-2 and TRBJ1-1): GAGVSQSPSNKVTEKGKDVELRCDPISGHTALYWYRQSLGQGLEFLIYFQGNSAPDKSGLPSDRFSAERTGGSVSTLTIQRTQQEDSAVYLCASSSIQTDGSPEAFFGQGTRLTVV.

This clone was seen once. Other DNA sequences of this sample code for an identical CDR3. The V and J genes are TRBV28 and TRBJ1-2, with D perhaps TRBD1 (5 bases). Germline CDR1 reads MDHEN; CDR2 reads SYDVKM. Deletions cut 10 bases from V and 8 bases from J, with 14 bases between. The CDR3 length is 11 residues. The CDR3 nucleotides are TGTGCCACCGCCTTGGGGCGGGGCTACACCTTC. It encodes CATALGRGYTF.

The rearrangement links TRBV9 to TRBJ1-1; D possibly corresponds to TRBD1 (5 bases). Deletions cut 3 bases from V and 3 bases from J, with 12 bases between. CDR3 size: 14 residues. CDR1 and CDR2 (germline): SGDLS, YYNGEE. This CDR3 reads CASSAQVKHTEAFF. For the CDR3, the DNA is TGTGCCAGCAGCGCACAGGTGAAACACACTGAAGCTTTCTTT.

The V and J genes are TRBV7-2 and TRBJ2-7; D is possibly TRBD1 (5 bases). The germline V gene encodes CDR1 SGHTA and CDR2 FQGNSA. The CDR3 is made up of 12 amino acids. V was pared by 0 bases and J by 5 bases, with 5 bases between. The CDR3 region has the DNA TGTGCCAGCAGCTTAGCAGGGGACGAGCAGTACTTC. Amino acids: CASSLAGDEQYF.

The rearrangement links TRBV5-4 to TRBJ1-2; no definite D call. The V end lost 0 bases, the J end lost 6 bases, and 18 bases lay between the germline ends. Germline V gene sequence: CDR1 SGHNT, CDR2 YYREEE (reference sequence). The CDR3 runs to 16 residues. CDR3 protein: CASSLARWGGSHGYTF. The CDR3 DNA reads as TGTGCCAGCAGCTTGGCGCGTTGGGGAGGGTCGCATGGCTACACCTTC.

This sequence joins TRBV23-1 and TRBJ2-7, with TRBD1 matching over 7 bases. Being an ORF, TRBV23-1 has a function that is uncertain. With 1 base clipped from V and 3 bases from J, the junction kept 6 bases outside the gene matches. The CDR3 totals 15 residues. CDR3 DNA sequence: TGCGCCAGCAGTCAATATCGGGACAGCCTCTACGAGCAGTACTTC. Its protein product is CASSQYRDSLYEQYF.

The J gene is TRBJ2-5, the V gene TRBV2; 10 bases agree with TRBD2. Germline loops: CDR1 SNHLY, CDR2 FYNNEI. V lost 4 bases and J lost 5; bases outside the gene matches: 7. CDR3 length: 15 amino acids. The CDR3 spells CASSGERGGLETQYF. In nucleotides, the CDR3 is TGTGCCAGCAGTGGCGAGCGGGGGGGCCTTGAGACCCAGTACTTC.

The chain carries TRBV27 and TRBJ1-2, with TRBD1 matching over 7 bases. CDR3 length: 15 amino acids. V gave up 1 base and J gave up 6 bases; unmatched junction bases: 8. CDR1 and CDR2 from the germline V gene are MNHEY and SMNVEV (reference sequence). For the CDR3, the DNA is TGTGCCAGCAGTTTATGGGAGGGGGCACGGGATGGCTACACCTTC. This translates into CASSLWEGARDGYTF.

The rearrangement links TRBV27 to TRBJ2-5; TRBD1 or TRBD2 may be the D gene (5 bases each). The ends were cut back, 1 base at V and 5 bases at J, with 8 bases in the middle. The CDR3 has 13 residues. Germline V lookup: CDR1 MNHEY, CDR2 SMNVEV (reference sequence). This chain's CDR3 is CASSLWDRETQYF. For the CDR3, the DNA is TGTGCCAGCAGTTTATGGGACCGGGAGACCCAGTACTTC.

This sequence joins TRBV28 and TRBJ1-1, with D possibly being TRBD1 (6 bases). Looked up from germline, CDR1 is MDHEN and CDR2 is SYDVKM. The CDR3 is made up of 16 amino acids. Trimming cost V 4 bases and J 1 base, with 16 bases left between them. The chain's CDR3 is CASSSGGRTRNTEAFF. CDR3 nucleotides: TGTGCCAGCAGTTCCGGGGGCAGGACAAGGAACACTGAAGCTTTCTTT.

V usage is TRBV19 and J usage is TRBJ1-4; 12 bases are a match to TRBD1. Germline V gene sequence: CDR1 LNHDA, CDR2 SQIVND (reference sequence). J gave up 8 bases and V 4 bases, and 8 bases lay outside the gene matches. CDR3 length: 16 residues. CDR3 sequence reads: CASSTGTGGAREKLFF. As DNA, the CDR3 is TGTGCCAGTAGTACCGGGACAGGGGGCGCTAGGGAAAAACTGTTTTTT.

The sample holds one count of this clone. The rearrangement links TRBV14 to TRBJ1-1; no firm D call. Trimming took 0 bases from V and 5 from J, leaving 4 bases between them. Germline CDR1 and CDR2: SGHDN and FVKESK. The CDR3 spans 12 residues. CDR3 protein: CASSQDFTEAFF. The DNA of the CDR3 is TGTGCCAGCAGCCAAGATTTTACTGAAGCTTTCTTT. Filled out from reference TRBV14 and TRBJ1-1, the complete variable domain reads EAGVTQFPSHSVIEKGQTVTLRCDPISGHDNLYWYRRVMGKEIKFLLHFVKESKQDESGMPNNRFLAERTGGTYSTLKVQPAELEDSGVYFCASSQDFTEAFFGQGTRLTVV.

The rearrangement uses TRBV6-5 and TRBJ2-2; D remains unclear. Trimming took off 6 bases at V and 6 bases at J, with 8 bases between the two ends. Germline V gives CDR1 MNHEY, CDR2 SVGAGI. The CDR3 covers 12 residues. The CDR3 DNA follows: TGTGCCAGCAGCATCGCCGCCGGGGAGCTGTTTTTT. This codes for CASSIAAGELFF.

The V and J genes are TRBV9 and TRBJ2-5; D call uncertain. The DNA end lines up better with TRBJ2-7; the J call may be wrong. This CDR3 region has 16 residues. CDR1 and CDR2 (germline): SGDLS, YYNGEE. The DNA for the CDR3 is TGTGCCAGCAGCGTAGATCAGAGCATGTTACGCTACGAGCAGTACTTC. This sequence encodes CASSVDQSMLRYEQYF.

The chain recombines TRBV2 with TRBJ2-4; 8 positions agree with TRBD1. The V gene end was trimmed by 5 bases and the J gene end by 0 bases; junction bases not matched to a gene: 6. Germline lookup yields CDR1 SNHLY and CDR2 FYNNEI. This CDR3 comprises 16 residues. The CDR3 DNA sequence: TGTGCCAGCAGTCCTCAGGGGGCCTTAGCCAAAAACATTCAGTACTTC. Protein: CASSPQGALAKNIQYF.

The chain couples TRBV28 to TRBJ2-7; D remains unclear. Germline CDR1 and CDR2: MDHEN and SYDVKM. CDR3 length: 11 amino acids. V was cut by 6 bases and J by 1 base, with 4 bases left in between. The CDR3 DNA follows: TGTGCCAGCAGCCGGTCCTACGAGCAGTACTTC. Protein product: CASSRSYEQYF.

The chain employs TRBV28 and TRBJ1-2; no firm D call. Per the germline V gene, CDR1 is MDHEN and CDR2 is SYDVKM. The CDR3 spans 17 residues. With 5 bases removed from V and 8 bases from J, the gap between germline ends came to 27 bases. The CDR3 DNA reads TGTGCCAGCAGTGGGGTGGCCCCTCAGGACTCTTTGGGAGGCTACACCTTC. Amino acids: CASSGVAPQDSLGGYTF.